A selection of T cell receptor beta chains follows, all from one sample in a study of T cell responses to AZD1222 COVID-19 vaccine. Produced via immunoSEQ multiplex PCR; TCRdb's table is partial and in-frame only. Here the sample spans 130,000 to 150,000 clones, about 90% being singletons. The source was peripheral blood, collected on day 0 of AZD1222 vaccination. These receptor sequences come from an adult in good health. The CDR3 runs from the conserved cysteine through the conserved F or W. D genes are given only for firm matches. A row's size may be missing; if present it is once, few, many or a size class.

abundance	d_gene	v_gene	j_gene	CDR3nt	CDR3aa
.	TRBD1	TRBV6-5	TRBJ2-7	TGTGCCAGCCAAGAGACAGGGGTCTACTACGAGCAGTACTTC	CASQETGVYYEQYF
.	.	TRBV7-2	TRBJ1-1	TGTGCCAGCAGCAGACAGAGGAACACTGAAGCTTTCTTT	CASSRQRNTEAFF
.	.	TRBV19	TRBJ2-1	TGTGCCAGTACTATGACGTCGACAGGATACAATGAGCAGTTCTTC	CASTMTSTGYNEQFF
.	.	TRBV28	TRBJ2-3	TGTGCCAGCAGTTTACAGGGGGGCGTAACAGATACGCAGTATTTT	CASSLQGGVTDTQYF
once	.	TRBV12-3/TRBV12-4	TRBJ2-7	TGTGCCAGCAGTCCCTCCGGACCCTACGAGCAGTACTTC	CASSPSGPYEQYF
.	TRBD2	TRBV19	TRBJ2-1	TGTGCCAGTAGTATAGTCAGCGGGGCCTACAATGAGCAGTTCTTC	CASSIVSGAYNEQFF
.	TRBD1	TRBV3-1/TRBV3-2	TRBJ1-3	TGTGCCAGCAGCCAACTCCGGGACAGGGGAAACACCATATATTTT	CASSQLRDRGNTIYF
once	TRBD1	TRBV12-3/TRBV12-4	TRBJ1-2	TGTGCCAGCAGTTTAGAAGGGGGCGCCGGCTACACCTTC	CASSLEGGAGYTF
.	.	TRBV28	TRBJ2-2	TGTGCCACGAAGGGGGGAGGGAACACCGGGGAGCTGTTTTTT	CATKGGGNTGELFF
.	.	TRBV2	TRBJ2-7	TGTGCCAGCAGTGAGTTTGCGGGGGCCTCCTACGAGCAGTACTTC	CASSEFAGASYEQYF
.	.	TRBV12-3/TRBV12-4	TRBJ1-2	TGTGCCAGCAGTTTAATGAGGAACCCCGGCTACACCTTC	CASSLMRNPGYTF
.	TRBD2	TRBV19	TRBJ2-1	TGTGCCAGTGGAGCCGGACTAGCGGTTTACAATGAGCAGTTCTTC	CASGAGLAVYNEQFF
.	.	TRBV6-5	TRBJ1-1	TGTGCCAGCAGTTACTCTTCTACAGTGAACACTGAAGCTTTCTTT	CASSYSSTVNTEAFF
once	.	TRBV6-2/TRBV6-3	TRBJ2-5	TGTGCCAGCAGTTACAACGGTTTAAAATCGGAGACCCAGTACTTC	CASSYNGLKSETQYF
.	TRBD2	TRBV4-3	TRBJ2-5	TGCGCCAGCAGCCAAGAGCGGCTAGCGGGAGAGACCCAGTACTTC	CASSQERLAGETQYF
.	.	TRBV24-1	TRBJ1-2	TGTGCCACCAGTGATTGGACAGACTATGGCTACACCTTC	CATSDWTDYGYTF
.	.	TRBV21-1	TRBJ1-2	TGTGCCAGCAGCAGGAGGGAACAGTTTGACTTC	CASSRREQFDF
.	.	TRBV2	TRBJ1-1	TGTGCCAGCAGTGAATGGGCGATCGAGGCTTTCTTT	CASSEWAIEAFF
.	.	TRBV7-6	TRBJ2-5	TGTGCCAGCAGCCCTCTTGTGCAGTACCAAGAGACCCAGTACTTC	CASSPLVQYQETQYF
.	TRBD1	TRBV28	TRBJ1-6	TGTGCCAGCAGTTTGGACAGGGCCAATAATTCACCCCTCCACTTT	CASSLDRANNSPLHF
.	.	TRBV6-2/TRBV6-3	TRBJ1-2	TGTGCCAGCAGTTACCCAGGGGAAGGCTATGGCTACACCTTC	CASSYPGEGYGYTF
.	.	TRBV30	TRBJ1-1	TGTGCCTGGAGTTTTGGGGTTGAGACTGAAGCTTTCTTT	CAWSFGVETEAFF
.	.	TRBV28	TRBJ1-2	TGTGCCAGCAGTTTGGGGACACAACGGTATGGCTACACCTTC	CASSLGTQRYGYTF
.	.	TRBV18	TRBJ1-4	TGTGCCAGCTCCTCCCAAGGGGGAGATGAAAAACTGTTTTTT	CASSSQGGDEKLFF
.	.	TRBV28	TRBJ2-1	TGTGCCAGCAGTTTTCGTCATGAGCAGTTCTTC	CASSFRHEQFF
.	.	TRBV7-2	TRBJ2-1	TGTGCCAGCAGCTCCTTAAGGGCCCCCTACAATGAGCAGTTCTTC	CASSSLRAPYNEQFF
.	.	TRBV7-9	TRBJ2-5	TGTGCCAGCATCGGGAGCCAAGAGACCCAGTACTTC	CASIGSQETQYF
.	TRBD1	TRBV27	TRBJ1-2	TGTGCCAGCAGTTTCCCAGGGGGCGTTGACTACACCTTC	CASSFPGGVDYTF